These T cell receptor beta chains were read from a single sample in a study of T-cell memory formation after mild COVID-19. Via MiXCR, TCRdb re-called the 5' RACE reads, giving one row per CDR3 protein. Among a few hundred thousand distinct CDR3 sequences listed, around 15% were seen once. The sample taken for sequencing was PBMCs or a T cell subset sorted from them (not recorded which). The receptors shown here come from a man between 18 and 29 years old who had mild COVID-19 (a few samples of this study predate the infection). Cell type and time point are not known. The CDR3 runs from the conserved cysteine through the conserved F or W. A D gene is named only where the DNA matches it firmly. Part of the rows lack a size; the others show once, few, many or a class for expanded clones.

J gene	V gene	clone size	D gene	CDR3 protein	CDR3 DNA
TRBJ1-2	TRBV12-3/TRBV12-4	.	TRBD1	CASRTTGGAPYGYTF	TGTGCCAGCAGAACCACAGGGGGCGCCCCGTATGGCTACACCTTC
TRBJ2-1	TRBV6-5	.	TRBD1	CASSYSSSGGYNEQFF	TGTGCCAGCAGTTACTCGAGTTCAGGGGGTTACAATGAGCAGTTCTTC
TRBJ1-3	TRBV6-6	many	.	CASRGDTSGNTIYF	TGTGCCAGCAGGGGGGACACCTCTGGAAACACCATATATTTT
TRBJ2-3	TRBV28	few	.	CASSFAPGGTDTQYF	TGTGCCAGCAGTTTTGCCCCGGGAGGCACAGATACGCAGTATTTT
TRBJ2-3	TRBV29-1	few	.	CSVEEWQGTSTDTQYF	TGCAGCGTTGAAGAGTGGCAGGGCACCTCCACAGATACGCAGTATTTT
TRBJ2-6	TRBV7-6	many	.	CASSLYSPRDLTVSGANVLTF	TGTGCCAGCAGCTTATATTCGCCTCGGGACCTAACCGTCTCTGGGGCCAACGTCCTGACTTTC
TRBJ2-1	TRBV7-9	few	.	CASSPQDSGNEQFF	TGTGCCAGCAGCCCCCAGGACTCTGGGAATGAGCAGTTCTTC
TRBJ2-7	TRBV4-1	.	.	CASSQDSLGGYEQYF	TGCGCCAGCAGCCAAGATTCGTTGGGGGGCTACGAGCAGTACTTC
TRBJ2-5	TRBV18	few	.	CASSPPLTQETQYF	TGTGCCAGCTCACCACCACTAACCCAAGAGACCCAGTACTTC
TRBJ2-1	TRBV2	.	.	CASTPGYDEQFF	TGTGCCAGCACCCCGGGATACGATGAGCAGTTCTTC
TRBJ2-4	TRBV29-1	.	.	CSVDEGGGSIQYF	TGCAGCGTTGACGAAGGAGGGGGGAGCATTCAGTACTTC
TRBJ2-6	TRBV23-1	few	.	CASSHSQGLEASGANVLTF	TGCGCCAGCAGTCATTCCCAGGGCCTAGAGGCATCTGGGGCCAACGTCCTGACTTTC
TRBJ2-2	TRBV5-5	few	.	CASSLEWNTGELFF	TGTGCCAGCAGCTTAGAGTGGAACACCGGGGAGCTGTTTTTT
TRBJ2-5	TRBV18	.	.	CASSLYKETQYF	TGTGCCAGCTCACTCTACAAAGAGACCCAGTACTTC
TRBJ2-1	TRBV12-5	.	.	CASGSAVGEQFF	TGTGCTAGTGGTTCCGCGGTGGGTGAGCAGTTCTTC
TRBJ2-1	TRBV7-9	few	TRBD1	CASGAGGFSYNEQFF	TGTGCCAGCGGCGCAGGGGGTTTTTCCTACAATGAGCAGTTCTTC
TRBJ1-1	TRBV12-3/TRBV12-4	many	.	CASSPHDLYIEAFF	TGTGCCAGCAGTCCTCATGATCTGTACATTGAAGCTTTCTTT
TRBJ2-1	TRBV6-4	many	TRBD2	CASSDRASGGYEQFF	TGTGCCAGCAGTGACAGGGCTAGCGGGGGGTATGAGCAGTTCTTC
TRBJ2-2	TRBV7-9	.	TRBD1	CASSSGQPTGELFF	TGTGCCAGCAGCTCGGGACAGCCCACCGGGGAGCTGTTTTTT
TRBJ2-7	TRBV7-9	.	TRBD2	CASSLVQGGNYEQYF	TGTGCCAGCAGCTTAGTCCAGGGAGGGAACTACGAGCAGTACTTC
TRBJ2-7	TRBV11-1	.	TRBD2	CASSPRPSGGLYEQYF	TGTGCCAGCAGCCCAAGACCTAGCGGGGGCTTATACGAGCAGTACTTC
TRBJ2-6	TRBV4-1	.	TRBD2	CASSQELAGSSGANVLTF	TGCGCCAGCAGCCAAGAACTAGCGGGGAGCTCTGGGGCCAACGTCCTGACTTTC
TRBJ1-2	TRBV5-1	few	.	CASSLAGGLGYGYTF	TGCGCCAGCAGCTTGGCCGGAGGGTTAGGTTATGGCTACACCTTC
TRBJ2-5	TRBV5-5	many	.	CASSQGANQETQYF	TGTGCCAGCAGCCAAGGGGCCAATCAAGAGACCCAGTACTTC
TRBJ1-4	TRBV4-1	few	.	CASSQKEGEKLFF	TGCGCCAGCAGCCAGAAAGAGGGGGAAAAACTGTTTTTT
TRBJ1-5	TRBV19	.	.	CASSITQQPQHF	TGTGCCAGTAGTATAACCCAACAGCCCCAGCATTTT
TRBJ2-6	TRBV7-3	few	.	CASSRSRSGANVLTF	TGTGCCAGCAGCCGATCGCGCTCTGGGGCCAACGTCCTGACTTTC
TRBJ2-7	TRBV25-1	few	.	CASSAAYEQYF	TGTGCCAGCAGTGCCGCCTACGAGCAGTACTTC
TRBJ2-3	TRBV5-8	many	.	CASSRSADTQYF	TGTGCCAGCAGCCGTAGCGCAGATACGCAGTATTTT
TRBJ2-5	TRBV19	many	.	CASSKADQETQYF	TGTGCCAGTAGTAAGGCGGACCAAGAGACCCAGTACTTC
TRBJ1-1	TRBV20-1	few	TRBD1	CSAPGTGGAGTEAFF	TGCAGTGCACCTGGGACAGGGGGCGCGGGGACTGAAGCTTTCTTT
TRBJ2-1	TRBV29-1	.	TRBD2	CSFQRGGFYNEQFF	TGCAGCTTCCAGCGGGGCGGGTTCTACAATGAGCAGTTCTTC
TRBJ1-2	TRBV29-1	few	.	CSVGSGSDYGYTF	TGCAGCGTTGGGTCAGGCAGTGACTATGGCTACACCTTC
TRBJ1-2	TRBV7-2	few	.	CASSLAGARGYTF	TGTGCCAGCAGCTTGGCAGGGGCTAGGGGCTACACCTTC
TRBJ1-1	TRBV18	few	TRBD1	CASSPKTGSNTEAFF	TGTGCCAGCTCACCGAAGACAGGGTCGAACACTGAAGCTTTCTTT
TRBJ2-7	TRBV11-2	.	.	CASSFWGSFTPYEQYF	TGTGCCAGCAGCTTTTGGGGGAGCTTTACACCCTACGAGCAGTACTTC
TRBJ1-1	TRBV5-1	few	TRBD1	CASRGGTAVNTEAFF	TGCGCCAGCAGAGGGGGGACAGCGGTTAACACTGAAGCTTTCTTT
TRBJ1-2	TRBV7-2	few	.	CASSLELLTRGYTF	TGTGCCAGCAGCTTAGAGTTACTCACTCGGGGCTACACCTTC
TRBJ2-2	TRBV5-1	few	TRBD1	CASNPGGNTGELFF	TGCGCCAGCAATCCAGGGGGAAACACCGGGGAGCTGTTTTTT
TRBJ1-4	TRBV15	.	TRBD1	CATSQNRGREKLFF	TGTGCCACCAGCCAAAACAGGGGGCGGGAAAAACTGTTTTTT
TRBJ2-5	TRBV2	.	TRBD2	CASRILAGAAETQYF	TGTGCCAGCAGGATACTAGCGGGGGCCGCTGAGACCCAGTACTTC
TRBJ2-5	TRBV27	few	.	CASSLQAKQETQYF	TGTGCCAGCAGTTTACAAGCCAAGCAAGAGACCCAGTACTTC
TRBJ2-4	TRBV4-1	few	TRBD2	CASSQARGEGEIQYF	TGCGCCAGCAGCCAAGCTCGGGGGGAAGGGGAGATTCAGTACTTC